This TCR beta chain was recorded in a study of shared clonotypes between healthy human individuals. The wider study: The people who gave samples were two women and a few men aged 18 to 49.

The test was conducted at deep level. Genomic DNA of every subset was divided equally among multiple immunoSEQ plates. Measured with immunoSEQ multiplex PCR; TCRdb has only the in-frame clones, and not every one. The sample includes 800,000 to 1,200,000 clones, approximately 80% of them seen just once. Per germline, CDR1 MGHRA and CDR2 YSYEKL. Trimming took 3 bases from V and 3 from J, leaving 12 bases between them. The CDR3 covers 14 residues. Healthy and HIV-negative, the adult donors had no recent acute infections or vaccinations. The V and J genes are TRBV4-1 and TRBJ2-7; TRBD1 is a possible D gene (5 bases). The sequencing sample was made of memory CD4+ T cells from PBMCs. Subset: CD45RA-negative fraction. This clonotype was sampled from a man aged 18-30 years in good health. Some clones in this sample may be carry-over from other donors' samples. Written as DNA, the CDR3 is TGCGCCAGCAGCCACGCCGACAGCTTCTACGAGCAGTACTTC. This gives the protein CASSHADSFYEQYF.